The rows below give T cell receptor beta chains drawn from one sample of a study of blood T cells in healthy people across ages. TCRdb re-derived calls from the 5' RACE reads in MiXCR, one entry per CDR3 protein. The sample has 1 million or so distinct CDR3 sequences; 25% are singletons. These data were also filed under a second study, of T cells of mothers and their children.

Sample: blood. The receptors were gathered from a girl aged 2-15 years in good health. The CDR3 runs from the conserved cysteine through the conserved F or W. Each record gives: clone size, D gene, J gene, V gene, CDR3 protein, CDR3 DNA. D genes are given only for firm matches. Clone size is stated in some rows and not others, as once, few, many or a class when expanded.

few | TRBD1 | TRBJ2-7 | TRBV5-1 | CASSEDRNFGEQYF | TGCGCCAGCAGCGAGGACAGGAATTTCGGCGAGCAGTACTTC
many | . | TRBJ2-7 | TRBV7-9 | CASSLESYEQYF | TGTGCCAGCAGCTTAGAAAGCTACGAGCAGTACTTC
. | TRBD2 | TRBJ2-7 | TRBV20-1 | CSALTTGRAFEQYF | TGCAGTGCCCTAACGACGGGGAGGGCCTTCGAGCAGTACTTC
. | . | TRBJ2-1 | TRBV9 | CASSEGLNNEQFF | TGTGCCAGCAGCGAGGGACTTAACAATGAGCAGTTCTTC
few | . | TRBJ2-3 | TRBV20-1 | CGLQGTDTQYF | TGCGGGTTACAGGGGACTGATACGCAGTATTTT
. | TRBD2 | TRBJ2-1 | TRBV6-1 | CASRAAGTSVSNEQFF | TGTGCCAGCAGGGCCGCCGGGACTAGCGTTAGCAATGAGCAGTTCTTC
. | TRBD1 | TRBJ1-4 | TRBV7-2 | CASSLRTGGVSNEKLFF | TGTGCCAGCAGCCTCAGGACAGGGGGCGTATCTAATGAAAAACTGTTTTTT
few | . | TRBJ2-1 | TRBV6-1 | CASSETSFYNEQFF | TGTGCCAGCAGTGAGACTAGTTTCTACAATGAGCAGTTCTTC
. | TRBD1 | TRBJ1-2 | TRBV28 | CATRTGIDSGYTF | TGTGCCACCCGGACAGGGATCGATTCTGGCTACACCTTC
few | . | TRBJ2-4 | TRBV28 | CASSKLRWAAKNIQYF | TGTGCCAGCAGCAAACTTCGGTGGGCAGCCAAAAACATTCAGTACTTC
few | . | TRBJ2-7 | TRBV2 | CASSEAVLTYEQYF | TGTGCCAGCAGTGAAGCCGTGTTAACCTACGAGCAGTACTTC
few | . | TRBJ2-5 | TRBV28 | CASSSQRVETQYF | TGTGCCAGCAGTTCCCAGCGGGTAGAGACCCAGTACTTC
few | TRBD1 | TRBJ1-4 | TRBV18 | CASSNRQGPQEKLLF | TGTGCCAGCTCAAACCGACAGGGACCTCAGGAAAAACTGCTTTTT
. | TRBD2 | TRBJ2-4 | TRBV5-1 | CASSLGAGIAKNLQYF | TGCGCCAGCAGCTTGGGAGCGGGAATAGCCAAAAACCTTCAGTACTTC
. | . | TRBJ2-5 | TRBV5-6 | CASSLTEFETQYF | TGTGCCAGCAGCTTGACAGAGTTTGAGACCCAGTACTTC
. | TRBD1 | TRBJ1-2 | TRBV15 | CATSIQGNYGYTF | TGTGCCACCAGTATACAGGGGAACTATGGCTACACCTTC
. | . | TRBJ2-7 | TRBV7-8 | CASCPVRIGGRNEQYF | TGTGCCAGCTGCCCCGTTCGTATAGGGGGGCGAAACGAGCAGTACTTC
. | . | TRBJ2-1 | TRBV5-1 | CASSLRQAHNEQFF | TGCGCCAGCAGCTTACGACAAGCACACAATGAGCAGTTCTTC
. | TRBD1 | TRBJ2-2 | TRBV7-9 | CASSLPWTGATGELFF | TGTGCCAGCAGCCTTCCTTGGACAGGGGCCACCGGGGAGCTGTTTTTT